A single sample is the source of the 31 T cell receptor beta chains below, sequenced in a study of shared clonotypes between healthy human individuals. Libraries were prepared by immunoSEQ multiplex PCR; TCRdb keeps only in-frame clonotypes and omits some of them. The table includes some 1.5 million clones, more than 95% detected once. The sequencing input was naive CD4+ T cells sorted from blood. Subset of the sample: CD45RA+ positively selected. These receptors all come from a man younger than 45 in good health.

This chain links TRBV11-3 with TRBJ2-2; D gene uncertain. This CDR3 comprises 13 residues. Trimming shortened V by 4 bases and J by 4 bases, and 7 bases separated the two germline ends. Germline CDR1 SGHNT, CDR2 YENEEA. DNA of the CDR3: TGTGCCAGCAGCTCACAGAGCACCGGGGAGCTGTTTTTT. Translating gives CASSSQSTGELFF.

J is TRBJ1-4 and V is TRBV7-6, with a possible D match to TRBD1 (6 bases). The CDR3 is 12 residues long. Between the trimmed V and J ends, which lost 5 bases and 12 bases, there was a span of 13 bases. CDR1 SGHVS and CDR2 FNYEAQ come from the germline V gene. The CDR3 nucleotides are TGTGCCAGCAGCGCCAGGGGAGAGGAACTGTTTTTT. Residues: CASSARGEELFF.

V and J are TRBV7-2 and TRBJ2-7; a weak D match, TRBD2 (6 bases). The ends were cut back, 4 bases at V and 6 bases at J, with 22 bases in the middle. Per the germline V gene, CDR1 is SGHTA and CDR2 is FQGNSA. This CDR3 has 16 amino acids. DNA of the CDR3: TGTGCCAGCAGCTCGGCCCGGGACTGGCTTACTGGCGAGCAGTACTTC. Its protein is CASSSARDWLTGEQYF.

Written as DNA, the CDR3 is TGTGCCAGCACCAGACTAGCGGGATTTGAGACCCAGTACTTC. It is translated as CASTRLAGFETQYF. The chain has TRBV6-6 and TRBJ2-5; TRBD2 aligns across 11 bases. Germline V gene data show CDR1 as MNHNY and CDR2 as SVGAGI (reference sequence). The CDR3 loop spans 14 amino acids. The V gene end was trimmed by 7 bases and the J gene end by 5 bases; junction bases not matched to a gene: 6.

As DNA, the CDR3 is TGTGCCAGCTCACCGCGCAGGGTTGTCACAGATACGCAGTATTTT. Its translation is CASSPRRVVTDTQYF. V gene TRBV18 combines with J gene TRBJ2-3; weak D call: TRBD1 (5 bases). V shed 3 bases and J shed 2 bases, with 12 bases lying between them. CDR3 size: 15 residues. Germline lookup yields CDR1 KGHSH and CDR2 LQKENI. Supplemented by reference TRBV18 and TRBJ2-3, the full variable domain reads NAGVMQNPRHLVRRRGQEARLRCSPMKGHSHVYWYRQLPEEGLKFMVYLQKENIIDESGMPKERFSAEFPKEGPSILRIQQVVRGDSAAYFCASSPRRVVTDTQYFGPGTRLTVL.

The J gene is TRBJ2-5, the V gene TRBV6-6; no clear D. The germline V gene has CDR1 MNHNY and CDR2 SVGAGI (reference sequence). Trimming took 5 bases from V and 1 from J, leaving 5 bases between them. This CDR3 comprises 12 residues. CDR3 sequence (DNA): TGTGCCAGCAGTACCCCCCAAGAGACCCAGTACTTC. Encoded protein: CASSTPQETQYF.

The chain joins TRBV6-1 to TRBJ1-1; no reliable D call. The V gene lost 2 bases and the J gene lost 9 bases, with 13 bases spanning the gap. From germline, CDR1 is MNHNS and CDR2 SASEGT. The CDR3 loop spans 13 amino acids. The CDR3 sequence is CASSELSVPQAFF. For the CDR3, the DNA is TGTGCCAGCAGTGAATTGTCAGTCCCTCAAGCTTTCTTT.

This CDR3 reads CASSLVGRGYEQYF. CDR3 sequence (DNA): TGTGCCAGCAGCTTGGTTGGCAGGGGTTACGAGCAGTACTTC. The chain has TRBV5-4 and TRBJ2-7; a weak D match, TRBD1 (6 bases). V was clipped by 0 bases and J by 4 bases, with 11 bases between them. CDR1 and CDR2 (germline): SGHNT, YYREEE (reference sequence). CDR3 size: 14 residues.

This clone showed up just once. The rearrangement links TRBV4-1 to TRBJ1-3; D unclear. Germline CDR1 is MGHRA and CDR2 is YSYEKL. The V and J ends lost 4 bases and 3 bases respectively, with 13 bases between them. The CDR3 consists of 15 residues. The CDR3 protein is CASSLVEGFGNTIYF. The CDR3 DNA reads TGCGCCAGCAGCCTAGTAGAGGGATTTGGAAACACCATATATTTT.

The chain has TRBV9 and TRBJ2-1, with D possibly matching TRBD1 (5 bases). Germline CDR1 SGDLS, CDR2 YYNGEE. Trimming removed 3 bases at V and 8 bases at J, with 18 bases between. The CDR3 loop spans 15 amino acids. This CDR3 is CASSGKRQILDEQFF. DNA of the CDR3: TGTGCCAGCAGCGGAAAGCGACAGATTTTAGATGAGCAGTTCTTC.

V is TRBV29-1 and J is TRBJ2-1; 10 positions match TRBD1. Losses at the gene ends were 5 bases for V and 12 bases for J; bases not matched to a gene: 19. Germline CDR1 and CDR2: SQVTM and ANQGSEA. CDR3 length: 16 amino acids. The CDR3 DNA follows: TGCAGCGTTACCAAACCGGGACAGGGGTCGGCATTGGGGCAGTTCTTC. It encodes CSVTKPGQGSALGQFF.

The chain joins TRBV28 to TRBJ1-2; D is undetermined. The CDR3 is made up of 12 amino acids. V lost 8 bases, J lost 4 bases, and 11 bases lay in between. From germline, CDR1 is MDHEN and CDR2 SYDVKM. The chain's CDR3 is CASGSPIYGYTF. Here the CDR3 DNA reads TGTGCCAGCGGGTCTCCTATCTATGGCTACACCTTC.

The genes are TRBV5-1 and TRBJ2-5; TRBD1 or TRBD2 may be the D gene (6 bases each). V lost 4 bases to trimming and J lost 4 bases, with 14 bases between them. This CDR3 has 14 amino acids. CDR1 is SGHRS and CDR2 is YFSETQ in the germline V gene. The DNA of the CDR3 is TGCGCCAGCAGCCCCGACGAGGGGGGAGAGACCCAGTACTTC. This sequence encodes CASSPDEGGETQYF.

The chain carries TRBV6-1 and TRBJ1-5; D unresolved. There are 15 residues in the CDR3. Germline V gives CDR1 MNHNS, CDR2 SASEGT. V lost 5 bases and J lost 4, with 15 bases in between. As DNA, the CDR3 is TGTGCCAGCAGTCTAGGCCCCCGTCGGAATCAGCCCCAGCATTTT. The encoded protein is CASSLGPRRNQPQHF.

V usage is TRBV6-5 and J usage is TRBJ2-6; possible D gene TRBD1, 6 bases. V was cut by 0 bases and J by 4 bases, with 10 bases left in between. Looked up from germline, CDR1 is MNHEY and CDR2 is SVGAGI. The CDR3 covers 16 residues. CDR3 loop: CASSYSGTNGANVLTF. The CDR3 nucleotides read TGTGCCAGCAGTTACTCAGGGACAAACGGGGCCAACGTCCTGACTTTC.

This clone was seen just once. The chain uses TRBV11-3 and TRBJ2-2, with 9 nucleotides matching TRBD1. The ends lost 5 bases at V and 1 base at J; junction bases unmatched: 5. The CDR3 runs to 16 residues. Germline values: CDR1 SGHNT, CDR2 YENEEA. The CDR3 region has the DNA TGTGCCAGCAGCCCAGCGGACAGGGGGAACACCGGGGAGCTGTTTTTT. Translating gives CASSPADRGNTGELFF.

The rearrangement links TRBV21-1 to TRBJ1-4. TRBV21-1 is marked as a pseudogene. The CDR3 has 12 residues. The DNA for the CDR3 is TGTGCCTGGGGGGGGCCGAATGAAAAACTGTTTTTT. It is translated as CAWGGPNEKLFF.

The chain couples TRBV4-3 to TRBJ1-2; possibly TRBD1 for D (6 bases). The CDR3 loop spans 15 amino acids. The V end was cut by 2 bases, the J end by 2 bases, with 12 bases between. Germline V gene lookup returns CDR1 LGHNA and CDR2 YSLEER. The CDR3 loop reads CASSQIGGGNYGYTF. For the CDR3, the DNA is TGCGCCAGCAGCCAAATCGGGGGCGGAAACTATGGCTACACCTTC.

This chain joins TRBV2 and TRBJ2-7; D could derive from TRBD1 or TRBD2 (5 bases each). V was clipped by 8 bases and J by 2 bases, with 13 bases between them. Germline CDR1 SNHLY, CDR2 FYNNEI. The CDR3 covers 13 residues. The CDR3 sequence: CASLGMGAYEQYF. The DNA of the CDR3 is TGTGCCAGCTTAGGGATGGGGGCCTACGAGCAGTACTTC.

The CDR3 sequence: CAWDRGTSGNTIYF. In DNA form, the CDR3 reads TGTGCCTGGGACCGGGGTACCTCTGGAAACACCATATATTTT. The chain links TRBV30 to TRBJ1-3; no clear D. The CDR3 runs to 14 residues. Between the trimmed V and J ends, which lost 5 bases and 0 bases, there was a span of 11 bases. CDR1 and CDR2 from the germline V gene are GTSNPN and SVGIG (reference sequence).

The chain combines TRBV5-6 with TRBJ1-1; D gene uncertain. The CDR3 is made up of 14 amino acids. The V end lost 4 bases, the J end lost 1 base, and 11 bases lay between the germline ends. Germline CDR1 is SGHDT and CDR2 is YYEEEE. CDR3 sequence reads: CASSGDTSNTEAFF. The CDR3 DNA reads TGTGCCAGCAGCGGTGACACCTCGAACACTGAAGCTTTCTTT.

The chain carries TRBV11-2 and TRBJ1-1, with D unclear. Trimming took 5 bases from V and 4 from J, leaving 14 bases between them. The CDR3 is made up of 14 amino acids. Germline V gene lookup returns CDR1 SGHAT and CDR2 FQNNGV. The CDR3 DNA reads TGTGCCAGCAGCCAAACCCGACTTTCCACTGAAGCTTTCTTT. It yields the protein CASSQTRLSTEAFF.

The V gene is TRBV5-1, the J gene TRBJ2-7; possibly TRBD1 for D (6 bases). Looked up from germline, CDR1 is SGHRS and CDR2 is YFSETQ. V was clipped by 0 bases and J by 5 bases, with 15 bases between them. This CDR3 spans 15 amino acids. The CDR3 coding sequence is TGCGCCAGCAGCTTGGTCCCGGGACAACGCAACGAGCAGTACTTC. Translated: CASSLVPGQRNEQYF. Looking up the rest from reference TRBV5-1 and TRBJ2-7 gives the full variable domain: KAGVTQTPRYLIKTRGQQVTLSCSPISGHRSVSWYQQTPGQGLQFLFEYFSETQRNKGNFPGRFSGRQFSNSRSEMNVSTLELGDSALYLCASSLVPGQRNEQYFGPGTRLTVT.

DNA of the CDR3: TGCGCCAGCAGTGAGCACCCGGGCCATGGCTACACCTTC. Its protein is CASSEHPGHGYTF. The chain combines TRBV10-1 with TRBJ1-2; no clear D. CDR3 size: 13 residues. Trimming removed 2 bases at V and 6 bases at J, with 10 bases between. Germline values: CDR1 WNHNN, CDR2 SYGVQD (reference sequence).

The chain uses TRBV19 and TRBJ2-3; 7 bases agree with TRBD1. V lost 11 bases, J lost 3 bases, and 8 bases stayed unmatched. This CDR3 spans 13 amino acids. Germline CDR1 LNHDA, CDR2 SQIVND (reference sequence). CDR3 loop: CAPDRAVTDTQYF. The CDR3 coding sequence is TGTGCCCCCGACAGGGCGGTAACAGATACGCAGTATTTT.

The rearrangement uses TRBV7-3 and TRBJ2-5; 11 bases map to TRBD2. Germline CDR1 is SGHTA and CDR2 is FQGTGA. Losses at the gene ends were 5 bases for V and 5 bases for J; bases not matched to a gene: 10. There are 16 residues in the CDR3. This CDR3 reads CASSESSGRAGETQYF. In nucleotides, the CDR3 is TGTGCCAGCAGCGAAAGTAGCGGGAGGGCCGGGGAGACCCAGTACTTC.

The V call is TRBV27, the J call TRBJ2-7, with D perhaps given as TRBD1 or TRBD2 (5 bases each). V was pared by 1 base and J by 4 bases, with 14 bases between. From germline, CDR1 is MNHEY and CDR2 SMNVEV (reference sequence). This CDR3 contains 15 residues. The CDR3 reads CASSLFGGVGYEQYF. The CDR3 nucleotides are TGTGCCAGCAGTTTATTTGGGGGAGTTGGATACGAGCAGTACTTC.

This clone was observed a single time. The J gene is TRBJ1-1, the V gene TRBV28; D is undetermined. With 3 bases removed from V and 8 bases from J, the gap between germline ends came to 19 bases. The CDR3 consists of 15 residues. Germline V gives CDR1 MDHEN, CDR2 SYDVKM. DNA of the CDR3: TGTGCCAGCAGTTTCATGGAAGTAAGGAAGAGAGAAGCTTTCTTT. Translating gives CASSFMEVRKREAFF.

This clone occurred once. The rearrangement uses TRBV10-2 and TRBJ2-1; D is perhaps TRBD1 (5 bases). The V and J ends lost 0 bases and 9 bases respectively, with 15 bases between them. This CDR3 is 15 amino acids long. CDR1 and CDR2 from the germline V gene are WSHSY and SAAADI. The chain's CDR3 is CASSESTRRGTEQFF. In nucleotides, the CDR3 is TGCGCCAGCAGTGAGTCGACTCGAAGGGGAACTGAGCAGTTCTTC.

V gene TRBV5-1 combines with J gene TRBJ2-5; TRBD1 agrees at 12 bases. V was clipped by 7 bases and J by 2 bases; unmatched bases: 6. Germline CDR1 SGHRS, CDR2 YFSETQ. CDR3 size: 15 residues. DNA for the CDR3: TGCGCCAGCGTCCGGGACAGGGGGCAACAAGAGACCCAGTACTTC. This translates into CASVRDRGQQETQYF.

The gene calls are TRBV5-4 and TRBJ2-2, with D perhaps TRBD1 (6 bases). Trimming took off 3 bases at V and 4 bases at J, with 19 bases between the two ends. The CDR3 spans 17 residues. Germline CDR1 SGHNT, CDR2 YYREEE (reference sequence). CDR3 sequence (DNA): TGTGCCAGCAGCTCTCCTAAAACAGGGTCGGTCACCGGGGAGCTGTTTTTT. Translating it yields CASSSPKTGSVTGELFF.